A single sample gave rise to the 28 T cell receptor beta chains below, sequenced in a study of cytomegalovirus exposure and HLA in healthy donors (TCRdb year 2017). The library was made by the immunoSEQ multiplex PCR assay. For the multiplex PCR, a mixture combining 60 forward primers for TCR Vbeta segments and 13 reverse primers for TCR Jbeta segments was used. TCRdb obtained this table from immuneACCESS and retained in-frame rearrangements with V and J assigned. These tables miss some clones; where compared with another copy, unresolved V genes account for less than half of the shortfall, and the remainder is unexplained. This sample has fewer than 250,000 clones in its table, and around 80% of those were observed once. The top ten clonotypes cover about a sixth of the sample. Sequencing used PBMCs. These receptors came from a man in his forties or fifties in good health and CMV-seronegative.

CDR3 in DNA: TGTGCCAGCAGCTTACCTCGACAGGGGCAAAACACTGAAGCTTTCTTT. This encodes CASSLPRQGQNTEAFF. This chain connects TRBV7-8 to TRBJ1-1, with 8 nucleotides matching TRBD1. This CDR3 has 16 amino acids. Germline trimming cut 2 bases from V and 2 bases from J; bases unmatched to any gene: 7. CDR1 SGHVS and CDR2 FQNEAQ come from the germline V gene.

The chain combines TRBV7-9 with TRBJ2-2; TRBD1 is a possible D gene (6 bases). The CDR3 spans 15 residues. Germline values: CDR1 SEHNR, CDR2 FQNEAQ (reference sequence). V was trimmed by 3 bases and J by 5 bases, leaving 13 bases between them. The CDR3 coding sequence is TGTGCCAGCAGCTTCATCAAAGGGGGAACCGGGGAGCTGTTTTTT. Translated, it gives CASSFIKGGTGELFF.

This chain uses TRBV4-3 with TRBJ2-3; possibly TRBD2 for D (6 bases). CDR3 length: 15 amino acids. Germline CDR1 reads LGHNA; CDR2 reads YSLEER. With 0 bases removed from V and 8 bases from J, the gap between germline ends came to 15 bases. CDR3 in amino acids: CASSQDRLARGTQYF. CDR3 in DNA: TGCGCCAGCAGCCAAGATAGGCTAGCGCGTGGTACGCAGTATTTT.

The chain employs TRBV11-2 and TRBJ2-5; TRBD1 is a possible D gene (6 bases). Germline values: CDR1 SGHAT, CDR2 FQNNGV. Trimming cost V 7 bases and J 4 bases, with 13 bases left between them. CDR3 size: 13 residues. CDR3 bases: TGTGCCAGCACTTACAGGGCGCCAGAGACCCAGTACTTC. It is translated as CASTYRAPETQYF.

The chain is built from TRBV14 and TRBJ2-1, with TRBD2 matching over 9 bases. Germline values: CDR1 SGHDN, CDR2 FVKESK. V gave up 5 bases and J gave up 2 bases; unmatched junction bases: 7. The CDR3 has 16 residues. The DNA for the CDR3 is TGTGCCAGCAGCTCACTAGCGGGCTCCCCCTACAATGAGCAGTTCTTC. This codes for CASSSLAGSPYNEQFF.

The chain combines TRBV19 with TRBJ2-6; D unresolved. Germline CDR1 reads LNHDA; CDR2 reads SQIVND (reference sequence). CDR3 length equals 17 residues. Trimming shortened V by 5 bases and J by 0 bases, and 14 bases separated the two germline ends. In DNA form, the CDR3 reads TGTGCCAGTAGTCCGCCGAAGAGTAGCTCTGGGGCCAACGTCCTGACTTTC. The encoded protein is CASSPPKSSSGANVLTF.

The rearrangement links TRBV18 to TRBJ1-1; possible D gene TRBD1, 5 bases. The CDR3 has 13 residues. Trimming pared 4 bases from V and 10 bases from J, leaving 16 bases between. Germline V gene lookup returns CDR1 KGHSH and CDR2 LQKENI. The CDR3 region has the DNA TGTGCCAGCTCACGAAGTTTACAGGTTGTAGCTTTCTTT. This encodes CASSRSLQVVAFF.

The CDR3 is CAVGTAGNTIYF. The CDR3, as DNA: TGTGCCGTCGGGACAGCTGGAAACACCATATATTTT. The chain is built from TRBV10-3 and TRBJ1-3; 7 bases match TRBD1. This CDR3 has 12 amino acids. With 11 bases clipped from V and 2 bases from J, the junction kept 3 bases outside the gene matches. The V gene's germline CDR1 is ENHRY and CDR2 SYGVKD.

This clone was detected only once. The chain combines TRBV5-1 with TRBJ2-7, with TRBD2 matching over 7 bases. The CDR3 has 13 residues. Germline CDR1 SGHRS, CDR2 YFSETQ. The trim removed 5 bases at V and 5 bases at J, leaving 7 bases unmatched. CDR3 DNA sequence: TGCGCCAGCAGGCCAACTAGCGCCCACGAGCAGTACTTC. Translation gives CASRPTSAHEQYF.

The chain joins TRBV21-1 to TRBJ1-3. TRBV21-1 is shown as a pseudogene. The CDR3 spans 15 residues. The CDR3 coding sequence is TGTGCCAGCAGCAGGAGGCCCGGTCTTGGGGACACCATATATTTT. Translating gives CASSRRPGLGDTIYF.

This clone has a single count. The V and J genes are TRBV7-2 and TRBJ2-7, with 7 bases that match TRBD2. Germline CDR1 is SGHTA and CDR2 is FQGNSA. V was pared by 2 bases and J by 4 bases, with 5 bases of the junction left unmatched. The CDR3 runs 14 residues. The CDR3 region is CASSLRDSGYEQYF. The DNA of the CDR3 is TGTGCCAGCAGCTTAAGGGATAGCGGGTACGAGCAGTACTTC.

This clone has only a few counts. The chain is built from TRBV10-3 and TRBJ1-4; 7 bases are a match to TRBD1. The CDR3 length is 17 residues. J lost 8 bases, V lost 3 bases, and 15 bases had no gene match. The germline gives CDR1 ENHRY, CDR2 SYGVKD. The CDR3 protein is CAISEGPETGTNEKLFF. DNA for the CDR3: TGTGCCATCAGTGAAGGGCCCGAGACAGGGACGAACGAAAAACTGTTTTTT.

The gene calls are TRBV2 and TRBJ2-7; tentatively, D is TRBD2 (5 bases). Trimming cost V 4 bases and J 0 bases, with 7 bases left between them. This CDR3 comprises 13 residues. Per germline, CDR1 SNHLY and CDR2 FYNNEI. In DNA form, the CDR3 reads TGTGCCAGCAGTGTAACTAGCTCCTACGAGCAGTACTTC. This gives the protein CASSVTSSYEQYF.

The genes are TRBV2 and TRBJ2-5; 9 bases map to TRBD1. The end of the DNA aligns better with TRBJ2-7, so the J call may be wrong. This CDR3 has 14 residues. From germline, CDR1 is SNHLY and CDR2 FYNNEI. The CDR3 spells CASQPGQGSYEQYF. The CDR3 DNA reads as TGTGCCAGCCAACCGGGACAGGGCTCCTACGAGCAGTACTTC.

The genes are TRBV27 and TRBJ2-3, with TRBD2 identical over 10 bases. This CDR3 region has 14 residues. In germline, CDR1 is MNHEY, CDR2 SMNVEV (reference sequence). The J segment lost 5 bases and the V segment lost 7 bases, leaving 6 bases of the junction unmatched. This CDR3 is CASKREGRRDTQYF. The CDR3 DNA is TGTGCCAGCAAGCGGGAGGGCCGTAGAGATACGCAGTATTTT.

The rearrangement links TRBV5-1 to TRBJ1-1; D is ambiguous. Germline CDR1 is SGHRS and CDR2 is YFSETQ. V was trimmed by 4 bases and J by 5 bases, leaving 15 bases between them. This CDR3 is built from 14 residues. The CDR3 region has the DNA TGCGCCAGCAGCCCAAACCCCGGAGGGACTGAAGCTTTCTTT. It encodes CASSPNPGGTEAFF.

This clone was recorded only once. This chain joins TRBV19 and TRBJ2-3; 8 nucleotides align to TRBD2. V lost 6 bases, J lost 1 base, and 3 bases stayed unmatched. Germline V gene data show CDR1 as LNHDA and CDR2 as SQIVND (reference sequence). The CDR3 extends over 14 amino acids. CDR3 sequence: CASRWRGGTDTQYF. Here the CDR3 DNA reads TGTGCCAGTAGGTGGCGGGGGGGCACAGATACGCAGTATTTT.

This rearrangement joins TRBV6-1 to TRBJ1-1; no reliable D call. Germline assignment: CDR1 MNHNS and CDR2 SASEGT. The CDR3 length is 13 residues. Trimming cost V 2 bases and J 6 bases, with 10 bases left between them. The CDR3 DNA reads TGTGCCAGCAGTGAAATACAGAAGGCTGAAGCTTTCTTT. Its translation is CASSEIQKAEAFF.

The genes are TRBV6-4 and TRBJ1-2; a weak D match, TRBD1 (5 bases). The V end was cut by 5 bases, the J end by 8 bases, with 15 bases between. Germline V gene data show CDR1 as MRHNA and CDR2 as SNTAGT. CDR3 size: 13 residues. CDR3 nucleotide sequence: TGTGCCAGCAGTACTAACGGGGGTCAGGGCTACACCTTC. Translated: CASSTNGGQGYTF.

V usage is TRBV21-1 and J usage is TRBJ2-6; the table calls TRBD1, which could not be checked here. TRBV21-1 is a known pseudogene. This CDR3 is 21 amino acids long. The CDR3 DNA reads TGTGCCAGCACCTCAGGGGGCCTTGGGACAGGGGGCGCCTCTGGGGCCAACGTCCTGACTTTC. It encodes CASTSGGLGTGGASGANVLTF.

This clone was recorded a few times. The rearrangement links TRBV4-2 to TRBJ2-5, with TRBD2 identical over 9 bases. This CDR3 is 17 amino acids long. After removal of 0 bases from V and 4 bases from J, the junction contained 9 bases not matched to a gene. CDR1 is LGHNA, CDR2 YNFKEQ, per germline. In nucleotides, the CDR3 is TGTGCCAGCAGCCAAGAGGGGGGGCGGGGGGGCGGAGAGACCCAGTACTTC. Translated: CASSQEGGRGGGETQYF.

This clone was detected only once. The chain is built from TRBV9 and TRBJ2-1; D remains ambiguous. V lost 7 bases to trimming and J lost 0 bases, with 8 bases between them. The CDR3 consists of 13 residues. CDR1 is SGDLS and CDR2 is YYNGEE in the germline V gene. The chain's CDR3 is CASGPSSYNEQFF. Written as DNA, the CDR3 is TGTGCCAGCGGCCCCAGCTCCTACAATGAGCAGTTCTTC.

The chain combines TRBV4-1 with TRBJ1-2; D call uncertain. There are 15 residues in the CDR3. CDR1 and CDR2 from the germline V gene are MGHRA and YSYEKL. Trimming removed 0 bases from V and 5 bases from J, with 13 bases in between. The CDR3: CASSQDNWALYGYTF. The CDR3 DNA sequence: TGCGCCAGCAGCCAAGATAATTGGGCCTTGTATGGCTACACCTTC.

J is TRBJ2-5 and V is TRBV5-1; tentatively, D is TRBD2 (6 bases). The germline V gene encodes CDR1 SGHRS and CDR2 YFSETQ. This CDR3 has 19 amino acids. V lost 5 bases and J lost 5, with 31 bases in between. CDR3 nucleotide sequence: TGCGCCAGCAGTCGCTCCCCGCGAGTAGGTAGCGGTCTTGTGGAGACCCAGTACTTC. This translates into CASSRSPRVGSGLVETQYF.

The chain joins TRBV6-5 to TRBJ1-5; the match to TRBD1 covers 7 bases. Germline V gene data show CDR1 as MNHEY and CDR2 as SVGAGI. The CDR3 sequence is 14 residues long. The V segment lost 5 bases and the J segment 1 base; nucleotides outside the gene matches: 2. This CDR3 is CASSPGGSNQPQHF. DNA for the CDR3: TGTGCCAGCAGTCCAGGGGGAAGCAATCAGCCCCAGCATTTT.

This chain uses TRBV14 with TRBJ2-3; D not resolved. The CDR3 is 14 amino acids. Trimming took off 6 bases at V and 8 bases at J, with 18 bases between the two ends. Looked up from germline, CDR1 is SGHDN and CDR2 is FVKESK. The CDR3 here is CASSQPMTGTTQYF. The CDR3, as DNA: TGTGCCAGCAGTCAACCCATGACTGGAACTACGCAGTATTTT.

V usage is TRBV5-4 and J usage is TRBJ2-5; D is possibly TRBD2 (5 bases). The CDR3 spans 14 residues. Germline assignment: CDR1 SGHNT and CDR2 YYREEE (reference sequence). V shed 3 bases and J shed 4 bases, with 13 bases lying between them. CDR3: CASSSRGGGETQYF. Written as DNA, the CDR3 is TGTGCCAGCAGCTCCCGGGGTGGCGGAGAGACCCAGTACTTC.

The rearrangement uses TRBV5-1 and TRBJ1-1, with TRBD1 identical over 10 bases. The V gene's germline CDR1 is SGHRS and CDR2 YFSETQ. This CDR3 is 15 amino acids long. Unmatched junction bases numbered 9, after V lost 0 bases and J lost 10 bases. Here the CDR3 reads CASSLEIGGQGGAFF. CDR3 DNA sequence: TGCGCCAGCAGCTTGGAAATTGGTGGACAGGGGGGAGCTTTCTTT.